This T cell receptor (beta chain) was captured by sequencing in a study of CDR3 diversity in severe acne. The V and J ends lost 0 bases and 3 bases respectively, with 7 bases between them. CDR3 length equals 13 residues. Germline V gene data show CDR1 as SGHRS and CDR2 as YFSETQ. From the PCR reads, TCRdb called clonotypes with MiXCR, one entry per CDR3 protein. The profile shows approximately 79,000 distinct CDR3 sequences, roughly half of them singletons. This clonotype has just a few counts. This sequence originates from a male donor in good health, serving as a control. Sequencing input: blood. The chain uses TRBV5-1 and TRBJ2-7, with D unresolved. DNA for the CDR3: TGCGCCAGCAGCTTGGAGGCAGGCTACGAGCAGTACTTC. It translates to CASSLEAGYEQYF.